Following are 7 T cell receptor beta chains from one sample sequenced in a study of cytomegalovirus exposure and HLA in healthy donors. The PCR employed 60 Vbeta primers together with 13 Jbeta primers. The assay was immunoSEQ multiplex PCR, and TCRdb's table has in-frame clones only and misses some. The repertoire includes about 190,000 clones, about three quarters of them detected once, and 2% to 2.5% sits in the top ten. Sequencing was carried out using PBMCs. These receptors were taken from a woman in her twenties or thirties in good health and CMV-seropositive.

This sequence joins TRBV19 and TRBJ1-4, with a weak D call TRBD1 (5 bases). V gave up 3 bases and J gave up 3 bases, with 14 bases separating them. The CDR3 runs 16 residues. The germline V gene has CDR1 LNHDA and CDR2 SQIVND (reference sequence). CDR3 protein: CASSIWRGAANEKLFF. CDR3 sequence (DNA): TGTGCCAGTAGTATTTGGAGGGGAGCAGCTAATGAAAAACTGTTTTTT.

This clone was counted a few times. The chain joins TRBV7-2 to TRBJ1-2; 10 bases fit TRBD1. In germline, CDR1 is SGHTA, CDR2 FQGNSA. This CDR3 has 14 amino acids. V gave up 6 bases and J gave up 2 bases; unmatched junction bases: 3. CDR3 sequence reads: CASRLGQGNYGYTF. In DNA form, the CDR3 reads TGTGCCAGCAGACTGGGACAGGGGAACTATGGCTACACCTTC. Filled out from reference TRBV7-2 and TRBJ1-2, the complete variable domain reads GAGVSQSPSNKVTEKGKDVELRCDPISGHTALYWYRQSLGQGLEFLIYFQGNSAPDKSGLPSDRFSAERTGGSVSTLTIQRTQQEDSAVYLCASRLGQGNYGYTFGSGTRLTVV.

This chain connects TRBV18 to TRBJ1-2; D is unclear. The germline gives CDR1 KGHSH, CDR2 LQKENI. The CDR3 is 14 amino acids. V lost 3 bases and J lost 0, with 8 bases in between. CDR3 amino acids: CASSPQDSNYGYTF. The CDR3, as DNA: TGTGCCAGCTCACCGCAGGACTCTAACTATGGCTACACCTTC.

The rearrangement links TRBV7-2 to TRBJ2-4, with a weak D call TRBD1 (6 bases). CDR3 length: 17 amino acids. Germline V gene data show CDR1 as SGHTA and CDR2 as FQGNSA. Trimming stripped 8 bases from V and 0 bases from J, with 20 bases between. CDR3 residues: CASRHWDIEIAKNIQYF. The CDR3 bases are TGTGCCAGCCGGCATTGGGACATAGAGATAGCCAAAAACATTCAGTACTTC.

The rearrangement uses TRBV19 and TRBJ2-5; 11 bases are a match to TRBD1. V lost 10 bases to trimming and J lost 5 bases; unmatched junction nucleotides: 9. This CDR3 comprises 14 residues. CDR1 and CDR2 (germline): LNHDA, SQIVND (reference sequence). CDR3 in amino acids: CATRTGGFGETQYF. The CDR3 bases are TGTGCCACTAGGACAGGGGGCTTTGGTGAGACCCAGTACTTC.

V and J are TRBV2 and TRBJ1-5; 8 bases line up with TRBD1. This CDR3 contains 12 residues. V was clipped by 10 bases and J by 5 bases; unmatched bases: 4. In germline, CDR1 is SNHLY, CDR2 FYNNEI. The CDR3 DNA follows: TGTGCCACCGGACAGGGAGATCAGCCCCAGCATTTT. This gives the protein CATGQGDQPQHF.

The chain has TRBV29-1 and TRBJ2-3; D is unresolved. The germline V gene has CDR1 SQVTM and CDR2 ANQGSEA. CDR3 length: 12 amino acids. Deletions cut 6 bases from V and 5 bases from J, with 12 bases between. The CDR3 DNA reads TGCAGCGTAGCTCAGCCGGGAGATACGCAGTATTTT. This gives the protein CSVAQPGDTQYF.